This T cell receptor beta chain was recovered during a study of blood T cell repertoires in COVID-19 (dated by TCRdb to between 2020 and 2021). Study-level background: Samples covering the acute and convalescent phases of COVID-19 were provided by collaborators in the United States, Italy and Spain. The material from the prospective study consisted of cDNA or gDNA derived from T cells, B-cell-depleted T cells, or PBMCs. Subjects who had been exposed to COVID-19, were actively infected with it, or had recovered from it provided the deeply sampled blood TCRbeta repertoires that made up the dataset. The repertoires were released in a freely available public database intended as a resource for research on the immune response to SARS-CoV-2. Samples were obtained from the ongoing ImmuneRACE study (first 160 participants) and from over 1,000 subjects provided by 6 global collaborators. The sample metadata nearly always contained a de-identified subject ID, COVID-19 status, age in years and sex. HLA class I and class II types, where available, came from metadata supplied by the sample provider rather than from assay-based typing. Results the study describes overall, beyond this receptor: Clinical and demographic metadata were provided uncurated, with the amount varying by source and participant.

The CDR3 spans 13 residues, from the cysteine through the phenylalanine. Just CDR3 DNA is preserved here, 39 bases in frame from base 1. Trimming at the junction amounts to 7 bases on V and 7 bases on J, and the germline ends lie 13 bases apart. The germline V gene sets CDR1 to MDHEN and CDR2 to SYDVKM. The immunoSEQ Assay, a bias-controlled multiplex PCR, was used to amplify TCRbeta CDR3 regions from genomic DNA. The original methods were these. Nucleated cell counts per sample were estimated from amplification of reference gene primers within the assay. Sequence reads were collapsed and filtered to measure the absolute abundance of every unique TCRbeta CDR3 rearrangement. For each sample, productive Simpson clonality was calculated by taking the square root of Simpson's diversity index across productive rearrangements. TCRdb took over this immuneACCESS table, retaining in-frame rearrangements with V and J assigned. Such tables are incomplete; in checked studies, under half of the missing clones stem from an unresolved V gene, and the remainder is unexplained. The V and J calls and clone size were taken over from that table, and D and trimming were inferred from the DNA. For this sample there are fewer than 300,000 clones; about nine tenths appear just once. The ten largest clonotypes hold roughly 1.1% of the sample.

Participants in the prospective study were enrolled through a virtual design, were aged roughly 18 to 95 years, and lived in approximately 25 United States geographic areas. Cohort assignment in the prospective study relied on participant-reported clinical history from a screening survey and a study questionnaire. ImmuneRACE Cohort 3 recovered participants were defined by two consecutive negative NP/OP PCR tests, healthcare professional clearance, or symptom resolution. Each participant in the prospective study had whole blood, serum and a nasopharyngeal or oropharyngeal swab collected by mobile phlebotomists. Participants in the prospective study had the option to provide additional blood draws and questionnaires over a 2-month period. Blood samples from the prospective study were shipped frozen or at room temperature prior to DNA extraction. A remark on this clone: No antigen is known for it. Per-base quality was not reported, and no clone a single base away is much larger than it.

This TCR was recovered from a woman aged 25 to 39 who had recovered from COVID-19. The chain joins TRBV28 to TRBJ1-4; possibly the D gene is TRBD1, per 6 matching bases. Sample: PBMCs or T cells enriched from blood (not recorded which). The CDR3 protein sequence reads: CASNWGGGEKLFF. The nucleotides read TGTGCCAGCAACTGGGGGGGCGGTGAAAAACTGTTTTTT.